This entry describes one T cell receptor (beta chain). The target antigen is unknown. The record originates from a study of cytomegalovirus exposure and HLA in healthy donors. Study results and limitations: A few CMV-associated chains were confirmed in vitro to be specific for CMV antigens.

After removal of 4 bases from V and 1 base from J, the junction contained 12 bases not matched to a gene. Per the germline V gene, CDR1 is SGHTA and CDR2 is FQGNSA. The CDR3 spans 17 residues. PCR used 60 Vbeta primers and 13 Jbeta primers. Profiling relied on immunoSEQ multiplex PCR, and the TCRdb table lists in-frame clones only, not all of them. The sample lists some 44,000 clones; roughly nine tenths were seen once. This chain links TRBV7-2 with TRBJ2-7; TRBD1 matches at 8 bases. The source is a woman between 40 and 55 years old in good health and CMV-seropositive. Sequenced: PBMCs. The CDR3 coding sequence is TGTGCCAGCAGCTACCCTATAGGACAGGGTCGATCCTACGAGCAGTACTTC. Protein sequence: CASSYPIGQGRSYEQYF.